This T cell receptor beta chain is from a study of cytomegalovirus exposure and HLA in healthy donors. General study results and limits: One cluster of highly shared sequence variants probably arose as a sequencing artifact. HLA alleles showed associations with 15,000 to 20,000 TCR beta sequences in a later analysis, at a 0.05 false discovery rate. For most TCR sequences rarity was the rule, although some public TCRs occurred in many donors. Later analysis indicated greater clonal expansion among HLA-associated TCR beta chains than among equally common other chains.

The study ran its PCR with 60 Vbeta and 13 Jbeta primers. Repertoires were generated with immunoSEQ multiplex PCR, while TCRdb's copy carries only in-frame clones and drops some. The sample table sets out tens of thousands of clones. CDR3 size: 17 residues. Trimming stripped 2 bases from V and 10 bases from J, with 24 bases between. Germline V CDR1 and CDR2: GTSNPN, SVGIG (reference sequence). A remark on this clone: The antigen remains unidentified.

The chain employs TRBV30 and TRBJ1-6; possible D gene TRBD1, 5 bases. The clonotype comes from a woman younger than 45 in good health and CMV-seronegative. Material: PBMCs. CDR3 in DNA: TGTGCCTGGAGTTATACGAGTACTAATTACAGGCGATCACCCCTCCACTTT. This translates into CAWSYTSTNYRRSPLHF.